The next 26 T cell receptor beta chains were all read from a single sample in a study of T cell responses to AZD1222 COVID-19 vaccine. Sequencing was performed with immunoSEQ multiplex PCR; in TCRdb, only in-frame clones are kept and a portion is missing. The sample holds some 52,000 clones, approximately 90% seen once. Sequenced here: peripheral blood, sampled 28 days after the second AZD1222 dose. These receptors originate from an adult who received the AZD1222 COVID-19 vaccine.

The chain couples TRBV6-5 to TRBJ2-2; TRBD1 might be the D (6 bases). Trimming removed 10 bases from V and 0 bases from J, with 9 bases in between. This CDR3 has 13 amino acids. The germline V gene has CDR1 MNHEY and CDR2 SVGAGI. As DNA, the CDR3 is TGTGCCACCAGGGGAGCGAACACCGGGGAGCTGTTTTTT. It encodes CATRGANTGELFF.

This chain uses TRBV3-1 (or the pseudogene TRBV3-2) with TRBJ2-1, with 8 bases fitting TRBD2. The V segment lost 2 bases and the J segment 7 bases; nucleotides outside the gene matches: 4. This CDR3 has 14 amino acids. Looked up from germline, CDR1 is LGHDT and CDR2 is YNNKEL (reference sequence). The CDR3 region has the DNA TGTGCCAGCAGCCAAACCGGGAGGGTAAATGAGCAGTTCTTC. Translation gives CASSQTGRVNEQFF.

The chain has TRBV6-6 and TRBJ2-1; D not resolved. Trimming removed 4 bases at V and 2 bases at J, with 3 bases between. CDR3 length: 12 amino acids. In germline, CDR1 is MNHNY, CDR2 SVGAGI (reference sequence). The DNA of the CDR3 is TGTGCCAGCAGTTCGACCTACAATGAGCAGTTCTTC. Residues: CASSSTYNEQFF.

The rearrangement uses TRBV28 and TRBJ1-1; tentative D call: TRBD1 (5 bases). The CDR3 consists of 11 residues. The V end lost 6 bases, the J end lost 11 bases, and 13 bases lay between the germline ends. CDR1 is MDHEN and CDR2 is SYDVKM in the germline V gene. The CDR3 spells CASSSTGPAFF. For the CDR3, the DNA is TGTGCCAGCAGCTCTACGGGGCCGGCTTTCTTT.

The chain combines TRBV6-1 with TRBJ2-5; D may be TRBD1 or TRBD2 (5 bases each). V lost 3 bases and J 5 bases, leaving 10 bases between the germline ends. The CDR3 sequence is 13 residues long. The germline V gene has CDR1 MNHNS and CDR2 SASEGT. CDR3 DNA sequence: TGTGCCAGCAGTGAGGTACGGGGCGAGACCCAGTACTTC. Protein product: CASSEVRGETQYF.

The chain has TRBV9 and TRBJ2-7; D possibly corresponds to TRBD1 (6 bases). The CDR3 has 14 residues. Germline V gives CDR1 SGDLS, CDR2 YYNGEE. V lost 4 bases and J 2 bases, leaving 13 bases between the germline ends. The CDR3 nucleotides read TGTGCCAGCAGCCGGGACACCCTAGCCTACGAGCAGTACTTC. As protein: CASSRDTLAYEQYF.

This clone was counted between two and nine times. The chain joins TRBV10-3 to TRBJ2-1, with D perhaps being TRBD1 or TRBD2 (6 bases each). V gave up 10 bases and J gave up 8 bases, with 24 bases separating them. The CDR3 loop spans 15 amino acids. Per the germline V gene, CDR1 is ENHRY and CDR2 is SYGVKD. The chain's CDR3 is CATTFFGGKGDEQFF. The DNA for the CDR3 is TGTGCCACCACTTTCTTCGGGGGCAAAGGTGATGAGCAGTTCTTC.

The chain recombines TRBV9 with TRBJ2-3; 13 bases are a match to TRBD2. Trimming cost V 2 bases and J 2 bases; bases outside gene matches: 8. Germline CDR1 and CDR2: SGDLS and YYNGEE. The CDR3 length is 18 residues. This CDR3 reads CASSVGTSGTRLTDTQYF. The CDR3 nucleotides read TGTGCCAGCAGCGTGGGGACTAGCGGGACCCGCCTCACAGATACGCAGTATTTT. Using reference TRBV9 and TRBJ2-3 for the parts outside the CDR3, the full variable domain is DSGVTQTPKHLITATGQRVTLRCSPRSGDLSVYWYQQSLDQGLQFLIQYYNGEERAKGNILERFSAQQFPDLHSELNLSSLELGDSALYFCASSVGTSGTRLTDTQYFGPGTRLTVL.

In the case of this clone: The sample holds other DNA sequences that translate to the same CDR3. The chain couples TRBV6-5 to TRBJ1-2, with 8 bases matching TRBD1. This CDR3 contains 13 residues. V dropped 6 bases and J dropped 4; count of bases not matched to a gene: 4. The germline CDR1 and CDR2 sequences are MNHEY and SVGAGI. In DNA, the CDR3 is TGTGCCAGCAGCCCCACAGGGGGCTATGGCTACACCTTC. This sequence encodes CASSPTGGYGYTF.

The rearrangement joins TRBV28 to TRBJ2-7; 9 positions agree with TRBD1. The germline CDR1 and CDR2 sequences are MDHEN and SYDVKM. The CDR3 is made up of 15 amino acids. With 5 bases clipped from V and 4 bases from J, the junction kept 9 bases outside the gene matches. The CDR3 DNA is TGTGCCAGCAGTGGTGCCGGGACAGGGATTTACGAGCAGTACTTC. Protein: CASSGAGTGIYEQYF. Complete variable domain (other parts from reference TRBV28 and TRBJ2-7): DVKVTQSSRYLVKRTGEKVFLECVQDMDHENMFWYRQDPGLGLRLIYFSYDVKMKEKGDIPEGYSVSREKKERFSLILESASTNQTSMYLCASSGAGTGIYEQYFGPGTRLTVT.

The V and J genes are TRBV7-2 and TRBJ2-1, with D possibly being TRBD1 or TRBD2 (5 bases each). The V end was cut by 0 bases, the J end by 6 bases, with 9 bases between. There are 14 residues in the CDR3. Germline V CDR1 and CDR2: SGHTA, FQGNSA. The CDR3, as DNA: TGTGCCAGCAGCTTAGCGGGGACCCCCAATGAGCAGTTCTTC. Its translation is CASSLAGTPNEQFF.

V gene TRBV15 combines with J gene TRBJ1-1; no reliable D call. This CDR3 spans 14 amino acids. Trimming cost V 0 bases and J 0 bases, with 5 bases left between them. Germline lookup yields CDR1 LNHNV and CDR2 YYDKDF (reference sequence). This CDR3 reads CATSRDVVNTEAFF. The CDR3 nucleotides read TGTGCCACCAGCAGAGATGTAGTGAACACTGAAGCTTTCTTT.

This sequence joins TRBV7-2 and TRBJ2-5; the match to TRBD2 covers 10 bases. This CDR3 has 16 amino acids. The junction had 10 bases not matched to a gene; V was cut back by 6 bases and J by 3 bases. The germline V gene encodes CDR1 SGHTA and CDR2 FQGNSA. CDR3 nucleotides: TGTGCCAGCAGTCCAACTAGCGGGGACCGAAAAGAGACCCAGTACTTC. Amino acid sequence: CASSPTSGDRKETQYF. Full variable domain (remainder filled in from reference TRBV7-2 and TRBJ2-5): GAGVSQSPSNKVTEKGKDVELRCDPISGHTALYWYRQSLGQGLEFLIYFQGNSAPDKSGLPSDRFSAERTGGSVSTLTIQRTQQEDSAVYLCASSPTSGDRKETQYFGPGTRLLVL.

The chain combines TRBV21-1 with TRBJ2-5. TRBV21-1 is listed as a pseudogene. CDR3 length: 17 amino acids. This CDR3 is CASSKEPRQSPQETQYF. The CDR3 DNA sequence: TGTGCCAGCAGCAAAGAACCCCGGCAGAGCCCCCAAGAGACCCAGTACTTC.

The rearrangement joins TRBV15 to TRBJ2-1; 9 nucleotides match TRBD1. V shed 3 bases and J 7 bases; nucleotides not matched to a gene: 7. This CDR3 comprises 15 residues. Germline V gene data show CDR1 as LNHNV and CDR2 as YYDKDF (reference sequence). CDR3 DNA: TGTGCCACCAGCAGGAGGACAGGGGTCTCAAATGAGCAGTTCTTC. Translated, it gives CATSRRTGVSNEQFF.

J is TRBJ2-7 and V is TRBV14; 9 bases match TRBD2. Germline loops: CDR1 SGHDN, CDR2 FVKESK. This CDR3 spans 15 amino acids. The V segment lost 5 bases and the J segment 1 base; nucleotides outside the gene matches: 6. In DNA form, the CDR3 reads TGTGCCAGCAGCACCTTAGCGGGAGAGTCCTACGAGCAGTACTTC. Encoded protein: CASSTLAGESYEQYF.

The chain employs TRBV9 and TRBJ2-3, with D perhaps matching TRBD2 (6 bases). The CDR3 consists of 14 residues. Germline V gene data show CDR1 as SGDLS and CDR2 as YYNGEE. Between the trimmed V and J ends, which lost 0 bases and 6 bases, there was a span of 11 bases. In DNA, the CDR3 is TGTGCCAGCAGCGTAGGACTAGGTGGCGATACGCAGTATTTT. This sequence encodes CASSVGLGGDTQYF.

The chain's CDR3 is CASSFVNFNTGELFF. The DNA for the CDR3 is TGTGCCAGCAGCTTCGTAAACTTTAACACCGGGGAGCTGTTTTTT. The chain has TRBV7-6 and TRBJ2-2; D uncertain. This CDR3 is built from 15 residues. Trimming left V 3 bases short and J 2 bases short, with 10 bases between. The germline V gene has CDR1 SGHVS and CDR2 FNYEAQ.

The rearrangement joins TRBV19 to TRBJ2-7; 9 nucleotides match TRBD2. J gave up 5 bases and V 3 bases, and 2 bases lay outside the gene matches. The CDR3 length is 13 residues. Germline V gene sequence: CDR1 LNHDA, CDR2 SQIVND (reference sequence). CDR3 residues: CASSMAGGDEQYF. The CDR3 DNA sequence: TGTGCCAGTAGTATGGCGGGAGGGGACGAGCAGTACTTC.

The chain joins TRBV7-8 to TRBJ1-6; 8 positions match TRBD1. Germline CDR1 reads SGHVS; CDR2 reads FQNEAQ. The CDR3 runs to 15 residues. With 6 bases clipped from V and 3 bases from J, the junction kept 4 bases outside the gene matches. The DNA for the CDR3 is TGTGCCAGCAGAGCAGGGGGCGGCTATAATTCACCCCTCCACTTT. It yields the protein CASRAGGGYNSPLHF. Full variable domain (rest looked up from reference TRBV7-8 and TRBJ1-6): GAGVSQSPRYKVAKRGQDVALRCDPISGHVSLFWYQQALGQGPEFLTYFQNEAQLDKSGLPSDRFFAERPEGSVSTLKIQRTQQEDSAVYLCASRAGGGYNSPLHFGNGTRLTVT.

This clone was observed a few times. The junction departs from the called germline gene at one end, perhaps through a read error. The chain employs TRBV13 and TRBJ2-7, with TRBD2 matching 12 bases. Per the germline V gene, CDR1 is PRHDT and CDR2 is FYEKMQ (reference sequence). CDR3 length equals 12 residues. CDR3 sequence: CASSLGLAGPNF. The DNA for the CDR3 is TGTGCCAGCAGCCTGGGACTAGCGGGCCCGAACTTC.

This chain joins TRBV11-2 and TRBJ2-7; 7 positions match TRBD2. The germline V gene has CDR1 SGHAT and CDR2 FQNNGV. The trim removed 1 base at V and 4 bases at J, leaving 4 bases unmatched. CDR3 length: 14 residues. The CDR3: CASSLGGSGYEQYF. CDR3 in DNA: TGTGCCAGCAGCTTAGGCGGGAGTGGGTACGAGCAGTACTTC.

The count of this clone is one. CDR3 residues: CASSPVRNEQFF. In nucleotides, the CDR3 is TGTGCCAGCAGTCCCGTCCGGAATGAGCAGTTCTTC. The chain is built from TRBV28 and TRBJ2-1; D gene uncertain. Trimming shortened V by 5 bases and J by 7 bases, and 9 bases separated the two germline ends. The germline V gene has CDR1 MDHEN and CDR2 SYDVKM. The CDR3 has 12 amino acids.

The V and J genes are TRBV5-1 and TRBJ2-3; D is uncertain. Germline V gene sequence: CDR1 SGHRS, CDR2 YFSETQ. The CDR3 is made up of 15 amino acids. Trimming took 3 bases from V and 0 from J, leaving 11 bases between them. The CDR3 region has the DNA TGCGCCAGCAGCTGGAATGGGCCCAGCACAGATACGCAGTATTTT. This codes for CASSWNGPSTDTQYF.

V usage is TRBV5-6 and J usage is TRBJ1-3; a possible D gene is TRBD1 (5 bases). The CDR3 totals 17 residues. V gave up 4 bases and J gave up 0 bases, with 17 bases separating them. CDR1 and CDR2 (germline): SGHDT, YYEEEE. The CDR3 protein is CASSPGGPSLSGNTIYF. The DNA of the CDR3 is TGTGCCAGCAGCCCTGGGGGACCGAGTCTCTCTGGAAACACCATATATTTT.

The gene calls are TRBV11-2 and TRBJ2-1, with 8 nucleotides matching TRBD2. The CDR3 is made up of 15 amino acids. CDR1 is SGHAT and CDR2 is FQNNGV in the germline V gene. Unmatched junction bases numbered 8, after V lost 6 bases and J lost 4 bases. CDR3 amino acids: CASSSSGSNYNEQFF. In DNA, the CDR3 is TGTGCCAGCAGTTCCAGCGGGAGTAATTACAATGAGCAGTTCTTC.